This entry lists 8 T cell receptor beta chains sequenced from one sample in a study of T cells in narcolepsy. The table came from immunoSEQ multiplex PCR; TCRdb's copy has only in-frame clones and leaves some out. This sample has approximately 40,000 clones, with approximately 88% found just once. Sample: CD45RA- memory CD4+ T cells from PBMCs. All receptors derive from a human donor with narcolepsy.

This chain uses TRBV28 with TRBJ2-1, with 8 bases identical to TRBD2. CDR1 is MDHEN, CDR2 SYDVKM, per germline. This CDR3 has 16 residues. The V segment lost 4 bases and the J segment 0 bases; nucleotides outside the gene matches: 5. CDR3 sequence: CASSSRGGSSYNEQFF. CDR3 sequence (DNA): TGTGCCAGCAGTTCTCGGGGGGGGAGCTCCTACAATGAGCAGTTCTTC.

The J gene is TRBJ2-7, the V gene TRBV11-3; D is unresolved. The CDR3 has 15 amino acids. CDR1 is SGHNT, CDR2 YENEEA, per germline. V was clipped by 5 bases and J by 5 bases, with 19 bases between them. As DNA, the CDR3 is TGTGCCAGCAGCCCCAAATTACCAATGGGGAACGAGCAGTACTTC. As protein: CASSPKLPMGNEQYF.

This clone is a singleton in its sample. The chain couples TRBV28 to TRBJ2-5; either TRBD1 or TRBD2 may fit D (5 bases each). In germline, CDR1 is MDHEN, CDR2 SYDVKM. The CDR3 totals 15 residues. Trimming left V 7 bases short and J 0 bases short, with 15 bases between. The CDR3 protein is CASKRGREYQETQYF. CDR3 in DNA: TGTGCCAGCAAACGTGGCAGGGAGTACCAAGAGACCCAGTACTTC. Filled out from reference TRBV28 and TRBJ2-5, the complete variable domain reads DVKVTQSSRYLVKRTGEKVFLECVQDMDHENMFWYRQDPGLGLRLIYFSYDVKMKEKGDIPEGYSVSREKKERFSLILESASTNQTSMYLCASKRGREYQETQYFGPGTRLLVL.

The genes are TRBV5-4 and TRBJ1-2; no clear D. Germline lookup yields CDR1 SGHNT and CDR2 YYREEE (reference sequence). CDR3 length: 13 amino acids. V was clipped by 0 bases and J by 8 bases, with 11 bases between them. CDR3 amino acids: CASSLVGSRGYTF. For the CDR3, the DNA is TGTGCCAGCAGCTTGGTTGGAAGTCGGGGCTACACCTTC.

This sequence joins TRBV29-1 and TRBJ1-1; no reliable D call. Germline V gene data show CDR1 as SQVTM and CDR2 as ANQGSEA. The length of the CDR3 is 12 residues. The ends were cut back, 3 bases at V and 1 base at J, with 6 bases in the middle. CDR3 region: CSVDRPNTEAFF. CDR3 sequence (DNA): TGCAGCGTTGACAGACCGAACACTGAAGCTTTCTTT.

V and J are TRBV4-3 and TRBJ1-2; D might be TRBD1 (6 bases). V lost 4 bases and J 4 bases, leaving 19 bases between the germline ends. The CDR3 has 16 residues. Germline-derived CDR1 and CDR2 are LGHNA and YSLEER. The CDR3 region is CASSPGGQLEGYGYTF. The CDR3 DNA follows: TGCGCCAGCAGCCCGGGGGGGCAGCTAGAAGGCTATGGCTACACCTTC.

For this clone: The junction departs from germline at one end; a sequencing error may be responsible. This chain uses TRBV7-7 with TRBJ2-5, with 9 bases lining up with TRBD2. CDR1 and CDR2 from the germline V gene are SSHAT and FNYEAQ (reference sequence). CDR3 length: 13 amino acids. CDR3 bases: TGTGCTAGCAGCTTCGGCGGGGGGGGGACCCAGTACTTC. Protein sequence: CASSFGGGGTQYF.

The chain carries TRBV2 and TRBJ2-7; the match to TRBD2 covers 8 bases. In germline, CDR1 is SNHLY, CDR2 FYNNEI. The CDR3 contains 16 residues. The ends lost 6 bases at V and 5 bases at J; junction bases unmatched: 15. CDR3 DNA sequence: TGTGCCAGCAGACCTTTGGGACTAGAGATTTCCCACGAGCAGTACTTC. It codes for CASRPLGLEISHEQYF.